Below are 30 T cell receptor beta chains sequenced from a single sample in a study of blood T cell repertoires in COVID-19. Assay used: immunoSEQ multiplex PCR; TCRdb lists only in-frame clones, some missing. The sample has about 160,000 clones, 70% to 80% seen once. The sequenced sample consisted of peripheral blood. The receptor set was obtained from a man in his 60s with acute or convalescent COVID-19.

J is TRBJ2-7 and V is TRBV25-1, with unresolved D. The germline V gene encodes CDR1 MGHDK and CDR2 SYGVNS. V was pared by 7 bases and J by 4 bases, with 11 bases between. This CDR3 is 12 amino acids long. CDR3 sequence reads: CASIGPGYEQYF. CDR3 bases: TGTGCCAGCATAGGTCCAGGATACGAGCAGTACTTC.

The table lists this clone with a few counts. This chain links TRBV9 with TRBJ1-6; 7 bases agree with TRBD1. Germline V gene lookup returns CDR1 SGDLS and CDR2 YYNGEE. V gave up 2 bases and J gave up 9 bases; unmatched junction bases: 14. The CDR3 sequence is 17 residues long. In DNA form, the CDR3 reads TGTGCCAGCAGCGTCGGGCTGATGAGGGGGCCCGGTTCACCCCTCCACTTT. This encodes CASSVGLMRGPGSPLHF.

This chain uses TRBV28 with TRBJ1-2; weak D call: TRBD1 (5 bases). Germline loops: CDR1 MDHEN, CDR2 SYDVKM. This CDR3 has 14 amino acids. Trimming cost V 8 bases and J 5 bases, with 18 bases left between them. CDR3 protein: CASGEVGAGYGYTF. DNA for the CDR3: TGTGCCAGCGGGGAGGTCGGGGCGGGATATGGCTACACCTTC.

The chain carries TRBV6-5 and TRBJ1-2; tentative D call: TRBD1 (6 bases). V was shortened by 7 bases and J by 3 bases, with 15 bases between the two germline ends. The germline V gene encodes CDR1 MNHEY and CDR2 SVGAGI. The CDR3 length is 14 residues. The CDR3 region is CASTLTGAYYGYTF. CDR3 DNA: TGTGCCAGCACCCTGACAGGTGCTTACTATGGCTACACCTTC.

V gene TRBV7-9 combines with J gene TRBJ1-1; tentatively, D is TRBD1 (5 bases). From germline, CDR1 is SEHNR and CDR2 FQNEAQ (reference sequence). V lost 5 bases, J lost 1 base, and 5 bases lay in between. CDR3 size: 12 residues. CDR3 in DNA: TGTGCCAGCAGCGGACAGAACACTGAAGCTTTCTTT. It yields the protein CASSGQNTEAFF.

This chain uses TRBV21-1 with TRBJ1-5; TRBD1 is the table's D call, not checked against the DNA. TRBV21-1 counts as a pseudogene. The CDR3 runs to 16 residues. CDR3 sequence (DNA): TGTGCCAGCAGGGCGACAGGGATCTATAGCAATCAGCCCCAGCATTTT. This gives the protein CASRATGIYSNQPQHF.

This clone was detected a few times. The rearrangement links TRBV6-2 or TRBV6-3 to TRBJ2-7, with D possibly being TRBD1 (6 bases). V gave up 2 bases and J gave up 2 bases, with 10 bases separating them. Germline V gene data show CDR1 as MNHEY and CDR2 as SVGEGT. The CDR3 length is 14 residues. CDR3 in amino acids: CASSYGTPPYEQYF. The CDR3 nucleotides read TGTGCCAGCAGTTACGGGACACCGCCCTACGAGCAGTACTTC.

Here the CDR3 DNA reads TGTGCCAGCAGTAAGGAGGGGTGGGAGACCCAGTACTTC. It encodes CASSKEGWETQYF. The V call is TRBV2, the J call TRBJ2-5; D is perhaps TRBD2 (6 bases). Germline CDR1 is SNHLY and CDR2 is FYNNEI. The ends were cut back, 5 bases at V and 5 bases at J, with 12 bases in the middle. CDR3 length: 13 residues.

This clone was counted a few times. This chain uses TRBV7-2 with TRBJ1-6; no reliable D call. V lost 1 base and J lost 7, with 11 bases in between. This CDR3 has 15 amino acids. The germline CDR1 and CDR2 sequences are SGHTA and FQGNSA. In DNA form, the CDR3 reads TGTGCCAGCAGCTTAGTTGGCAGAGGCAATTCACCCCTCCACTTT. Its protein product is CASSLVGRGNSPLHF.

The rearrangement joins TRBV24-1 to TRBJ1-1; the D gene is possibly TRBD1 (5 bases). CDR3 size: 20 residues. The germline CDR1 and CDR2 sequences are KGHDR and SFDVKD. V was cut by 0 bases and J by 1 base, with 23 bases left in between. The CDR3 region is CATSDLPFCDRVLGNTEAFF. CDR3 sequence (DNA): TGTGCCACCAGTGATTTGCCGTTTTGCGACAGAGTCCTGGGGAACACTGAAGCTTTCTTT.

This clone was seen just once. J is TRBJ2-5 and V is TRBV18; a possible D gene is TRBD1 (5 bases). The CDR3 extends over 12 amino acids. Germline V gene lookup returns CDR1 KGHSH and CDR2 LQKENI. Trimming took off 2 bases at V and 5 bases at J, with 6 bases between the two ends. The CDR3 here is CASSPGAETQYF. DNA of the CDR3: TGTGCCAGCTCACCAGGGGCGGAGACCCAGTACTTC.

The rearrangement uses TRBV10-1 and TRBJ2-7, with 10 bases that match TRBD1. With V trimmed by 4 bases and J by 2 bases, 5 bases remained unmatched. The CDR3 loop spans 15 amino acids. Germline-derived CDR1 and CDR2 are WNHNN and SYGVQD (reference sequence). The CDR3 nucleotides read TGCGCCAGCAGTGGGGCCGGGACAGGGGCCTACGAGCAGTACTTC. It is translated as CASSGAGTGAYEQYF.

This chain links TRBV9 with TRBJ1-4, with 7 bases fitting TRBD1. The CDR3 sequence is 15 residues long. The V and J ends lost 4 bases and 6 bases, in that order; junction bases with no gene match: 9. Germline loops: CDR1 SGDLS, CDR2 YYNGEE. The CDR3, as DNA: TGTGCCAGCAGCTTAACAGGGGCCCCAGATGAAAAACTGTTTTTT. As protein: CASSLTGAPDEKLFF.

The V gene is TRBV6-2 or TRBV6-3, the J gene TRBJ2-4, with D possibly matching TRBD2 (5 bases). Germline loops: CDR1 MNHEY, CDR2 SVGEGT. V lost 0 bases and J lost 0, with 6 bases in between. The CDR3 is 15 amino acids. CDR3 coding DNA: TGTGCCAGCAGTTACTCCGGACTAGCCAAAAACATTCAGTACTTC. Amino acids: CASSYSGLAKNIQYF.

The genes are TRBV27 and TRBJ1-2; D might be TRBD1 (6 bases). Trimming cost V 4 bases and J 3 bases, with 12 bases left between them. The germline gives CDR1 MNHEY, CDR2 SMNVEV (reference sequence). CDR3 size: 14 residues. The CDR3 DNA follows: TGTGCCAGCAGTTCGGCAGGGGCTTACTATGGCTACACCTTC. Its protein is CASSSAGAYYGYTF.

The J gene is TRBJ2-2, the V gene TRBV10-2; 8 positions agree with TRBD2. Germline V lookup: CDR1 WSHSY, CDR2 SAAADI. This CDR3 is 16 amino acids long. DNA for the CDR3: TGCGCTAGGGGAAGTAGCGGGGACGCGAACACCGGGGAGCTGTTTTTT. As protein: CARGSSGDANTGELFF.

The chain employs TRBV4-1 and TRBJ1-1; D is unclear. The CDR3 is 13 amino acids. Germline V gene data show CDR1 as MGHRA and CDR2 as YSYEKL. Trimming left V 1 base short and J 0 bases short, with 3 bases between. The DNA of the CDR3 is TGCGCCAGCAGCCAAGGCGTGAACACTGAAGCTTTCTTT. Encoded protein: CASSQGVNTEAFF.

V is TRBV3-1 (or the pseudogene TRBV3-2) and J is TRBJ1-6, with 9 nucleotides matching TRBD1. CDR1 and CDR2 (germline): LGHDT, YNNKEL (reference sequence). V trimming: 4 bases; J trimming: 8 bases; junction bases outside the gene matches: 12. The CDR3 has 17 amino acids. The chain's CDR3 is CASSLDGDRVFHSPLHF. As DNA, the CDR3 is TGTGCCAGCAGCCTCGATGGGGACAGGGTTTTTCATTCACCCCTCCACTTT.

This clone has a handful of counts. The rearrangement links TRBV2 to TRBJ2-1; D is uncertain. This CDR3 has 12 amino acids. V was shortened by 7 bases and J by 7 bases, with 11 bases between the two germline ends. CDR1 and CDR2 from the germline V gene are SNHLY and FYNNEI. The CDR3 region is CASISRINEQFF. DNA for the CDR3: TGTGCCAGCATATCTAGAATTAATGAGCAGTTCTTC.

This chain links TRBV7-2 with TRBJ1-2; 10 positions agree with TRBD1. CDR1 is SGHTA, CDR2 FQGNSA, per germline. This CDR3 has 15 residues. Trimming at V came to 5 bases and at J to 3 bases, leaving 6 bases not matched to a gene. The CDR3 protein is CASSPGTGVYYGYTF. The CDR3 bases are TGTGCCAGCAGCCCCGGGACAGGGGTCTACTATGGCTACACCTTC.

The chain carries TRBV4-1 and TRBJ2-5, with TRBD1 as a possible D gene (7 bases). CDR1 is MGHRA, CDR2 YSYEKL, per germline. Trimming took 5 bases from V and 5 from J, leaving 15 bases between them. The CDR3 covers 14 residues. The CDR3 reads CASSGRGVGETQYF. CDR3 nucleotides: TGCGCCAGCAGCGGCAGGGGGGTTGGGGAGACCCAGTACTTC.

This clone was seen repeatedly, ten times or more. Other DNA sequences in this sample translate to the same CDR3. The V gene is TRBV27, the J gene TRBJ1-5; D call uncertain. V lost 6 bases to trimming and J lost 0 bases, with 6 bases between them. The length of the CDR3 is 13 residues. CDR1 is MNHEY and CDR2 is SMNVEV in the germline V gene (reference sequence). The CDR3 DNA is TGTGCCAGCAGCCGGGGTAGCAATCAGCCCCAGCATTTT. It yields the protein CASSRGSNQPQHF.

The chain uses TRBV4-1 and TRBJ1-5, with D tentatively TRBD1 (6 bases). The ends were cut back, 0 bases at V and 1 base at J, with 10 bases in the middle. The CDR3 runs to 16 residues. Germline V gene sequence: CDR1 MGHRA, CDR2 YSYEKL. This CDR3 is CASSQDGGPSNQPQHF. The CDR3 DNA reads as TGCGCCAGCAGCCAAGACGGGGGGCCCAGCAATCAGCCCCAGCATTTT.

The chain couples TRBV7-2 to TRBJ1-2; TRBD1 is a possible D gene (6 bases). Per the germline V gene, CDR1 is SGHTA and CDR2 is FQGNSA. Trimming left V 1 base short and J 4 bases short, with 13 bases between. The CDR3 loop spans 15 amino acids. CDR3 nucleotide sequence: TGTGCCAGCAGCTTAGGATTTGGCAGGGGCTATGGCTACACCTTC. Protein product: CASSLGFGRGYGYTF. Based on the CDR3 plus reference TRBV7-2 and TRBJ1-2, the full variable domain is GAGVSQSPSNKVTEKGKDVELRCDPISGHTALYWYRQSLGQGLEFLIYFQGNSAPDKSGLPSDRFSAERTGGSVSTLTIQRTQQEDSAVYLCASSLGFGRGYGYTFGSGTRLTVV.

The chain joins TRBV5-6 to TRBJ2-7, with 9 bases matching TRBD1. The CDR3 extends over 13 amino acids. Germline-derived CDR1 and CDR2 are SGHDT and YYEEEE. The ends lost 6 bases at V and 3 bases at J; junction bases unmatched: 4. CDR3 sequence reads: CASMGGQGYEQYF. CDR3 in DNA: TGTGCCAGCATGGGGGGACAGGGCTACGAGCAGTACTTC. The entire variable domain, with the rest obtained from reference TRBV5-6 and TRBJ2-7, is as follows: DAGVTQSPTHLIKTRGQQVTLRCSPKSGHDTVSWYQQALGQGPQFIFQYYEEEERQRGNFPDRFSGHQFPNYSSELNVNALLLGDSALYLCASMGGQGYEQYFGPGTRLTVT.

The V call is TRBV5-1, the J call TRBJ2-2; D gene uncertain. The CDR3 sequence is 14 residues long. Trimming removed 0 bases from V and 1 base from J, with 4 bases in between. CDR1 and CDR2 (germline): SGHRS, YFSETQ. The CDR3, as DNA: TGCGCCAGCAGCTTGGTTCAGAACACCGGGGAGCTGTTTTTT. It translates to CASSLVQNTGELFF.

The chain couples TRBV7-8 to TRBJ1-4, with no clear D. The germline gives CDR1 SGHVS, CDR2 FQNEAQ. The CDR3 sequence is 18 residues long. Trimming left V 4 bases short and J 0 bases short, with 18 bases between. CDR3 loop: CASSSEDLSPATNEKLFF. CDR3 bases: TGTGCCAGCAGCTCGGAGGACCTATCTCCTGCAACTAATGAAAAACTGTTTTTT.

The rearrangement links TRBV18 to TRBJ2-7; 12 bases fit TRBD1. This CDR3 contains 15 residues. In germline, CDR1 is KGHSH, CDR2 LQKENI. V shed 5 bases, J shed 7 bases, and the junction held 9 bases outside the gene matches. As DNA, the CDR3 is TGTGCCAGCTCAGAATCCGGGACAGGGGGCGAGGAGCAGTACTTC. Its translation is CASSESGTGGEEQYF.

This clone was seen a handful of times. V gene TRBV7-3 combines with J gene TRBJ2-7; 11 bases line up with TRBD1. With 5 bases clipped from V and 6 bases from J, the junction kept 3 bases outside the gene matches. This CDR3 is 13 amino acids long. Germline CDR1 SGHTA, CDR2 FQGTGA. This chain's CDR3 is CASSRTGGGEQYF. In nucleotides, the CDR3 is TGTGCCAGCAGCCGGACAGGGGGCGGCGAGCAGTACTTC.

This clone was seen only a few times. This chain links TRBV5-1 with TRBJ1-1; 7 nucleotides agree with TRBD1. V trimming: 4 bases; J trimming: 7 bases; junction bases outside the gene matches: 4. Germline V CDR1 and CDR2: SGHRS, YFSETQ. This CDR3 spans 12 amino acids. CDR3 sequence reads: CASSGDSLEAFF. The CDR3 DNA follows: TGCGCCAGCAGCGGGGACAGCCTTGAAGCTTTCTTT.